The clone carrying this TCR beta chain has just one count. Antigen: not known. One junction end does not reproduce the germline sequence, and a read error may be involved. The data are from a study of post-analysis software for immune sequencing data. Findings and limits, study-wide: TRBV5-6, TRBV5-1 and TRBV20-1 belonged to a set of roughly five TRBV segments that were more frequent in patients than controls.

TCR beta cDNA libraries included unique molecular identifiers. Via MiXCR, TCRdb re-called the PCR reads, giving one row per CDR3 protein. The table includes around 190,000 distinct CDR3 sequences, 29% detected once. The germline CDR1 and CDR2 sequences are MDHEN and SYDVKM. The CDR3 totals 12 residues. The clonotype comes from a girl aged 2 to 17 with multiple sclerosis. The chain recombines TRBV28 with TRBJ2-7, with D possibly matching TRBD2 (6 bases). Material: blood. The CDR3 region is CANSFAGSEQYF. The DNA of the CDR3 is TGTGCCAACAGTTTCGCGGGGAGTGAGCAGTACTTC.